Ten or more counts support the clone carrying this T cell receptor beta chain. Its antigen is not identified. UMIs and a universal primer site were added when TCR cDNA was made by 5'RACE template switching. In TCRdb, the 5' RACE reads were re-called with MiXCR into one record per CDR3 protein. The table records about 310,000 distinct CDR3 sequences, less than 4.5% of them present only once. These data come from a study of T cells after yellow fever vaccination. General study results and limits: Post-booster repertoires contained most primary-vaccination clones again (almost 97% CD4, 88% CD8).

CDR1 LGHNA and CDR2 YSLEER come from the germline V gene. The CDR3 is 16 amino acids. The ends lost 2 bases at V and 4 bases at J; junction bases unmatched: 6. This sequence was found in a man younger than 35 who received the YFV17D yellow fever vaccine. The chain is built from TRBV4-3 and TRBJ2-1; 9 bases map to TRBD1. The sequencing here drew on PBMCs, taken on the day of the yellow fever booster vaccination. The CDR3 nucleotides read TGCGCCAGCAGCCAAAGGGCACAGGGGGCATACAATGAGCAGTTCTTC. Residues: CASSQRAQGAYNEQFF.